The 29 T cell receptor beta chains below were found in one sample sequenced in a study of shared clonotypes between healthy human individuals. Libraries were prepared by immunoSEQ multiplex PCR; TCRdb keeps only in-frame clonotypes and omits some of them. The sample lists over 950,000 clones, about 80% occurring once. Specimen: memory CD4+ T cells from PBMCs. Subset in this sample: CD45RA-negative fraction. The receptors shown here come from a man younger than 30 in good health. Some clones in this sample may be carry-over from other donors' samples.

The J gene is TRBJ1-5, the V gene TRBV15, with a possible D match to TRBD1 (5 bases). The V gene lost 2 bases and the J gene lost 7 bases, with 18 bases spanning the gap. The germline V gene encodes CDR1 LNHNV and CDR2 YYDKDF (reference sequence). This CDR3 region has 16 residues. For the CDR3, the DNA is TGTGCCACCAGCAGAACCGGGACCGGGGGGAGGCAGCCCCAGCATTTT. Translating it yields CATSRTGTGGRQPQHF.

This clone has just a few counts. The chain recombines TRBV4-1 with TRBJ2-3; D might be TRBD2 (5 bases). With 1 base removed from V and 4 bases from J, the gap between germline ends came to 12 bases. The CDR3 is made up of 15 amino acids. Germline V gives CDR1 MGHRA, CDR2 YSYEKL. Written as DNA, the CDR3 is TGCGCCAGCAGCCAAGGTACTAGTAGAGCAGATACGCAGTATTTT. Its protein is CASSQGTSRADTQYF.

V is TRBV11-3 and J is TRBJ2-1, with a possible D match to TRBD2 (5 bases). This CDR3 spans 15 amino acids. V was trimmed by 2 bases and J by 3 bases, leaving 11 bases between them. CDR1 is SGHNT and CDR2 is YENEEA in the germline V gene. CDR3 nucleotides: TGTGCCAGCAGCTTATTTACTGGGAGCTACAATGAGCAGTTCTTC. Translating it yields CASSLFTGSYNEQFF.

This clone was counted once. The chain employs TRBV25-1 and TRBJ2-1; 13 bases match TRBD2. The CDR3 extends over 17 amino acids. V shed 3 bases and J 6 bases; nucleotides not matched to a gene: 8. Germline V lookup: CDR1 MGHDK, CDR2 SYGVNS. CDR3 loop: CASSEGLAGYGVNEQFF. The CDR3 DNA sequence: TGTGCCAGCAGTGAGGGACTAGCGGGATATGGTGTCAATGAGCAGTTCTTC.

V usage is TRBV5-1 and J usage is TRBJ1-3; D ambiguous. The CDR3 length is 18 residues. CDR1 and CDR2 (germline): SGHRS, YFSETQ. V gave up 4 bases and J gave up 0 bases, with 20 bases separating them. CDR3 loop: CASSPYPKDSSSGNTIYF. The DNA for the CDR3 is TGCGCCAGCAGCCCTTACCCAAAGGACTCCTCCTCTGGAAACACCATATATTTT.

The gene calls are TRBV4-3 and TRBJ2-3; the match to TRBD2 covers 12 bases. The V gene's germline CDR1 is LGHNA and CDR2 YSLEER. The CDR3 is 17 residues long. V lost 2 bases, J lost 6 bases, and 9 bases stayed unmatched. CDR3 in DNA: TGCGCCAGCAGCCAACGCCTTCTAGCGGGAGGGGCGGATACGCAGTATTTT. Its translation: CASSQRLLAGGADTQYF.

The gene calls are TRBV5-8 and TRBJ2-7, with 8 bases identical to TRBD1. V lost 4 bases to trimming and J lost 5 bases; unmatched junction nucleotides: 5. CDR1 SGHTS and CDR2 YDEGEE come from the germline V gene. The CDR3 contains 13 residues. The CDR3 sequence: CASSPWTGNEQYF. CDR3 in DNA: TGTGCCAGCAGCCCCTGGACAGGGAACGAGCAGTACTTC.

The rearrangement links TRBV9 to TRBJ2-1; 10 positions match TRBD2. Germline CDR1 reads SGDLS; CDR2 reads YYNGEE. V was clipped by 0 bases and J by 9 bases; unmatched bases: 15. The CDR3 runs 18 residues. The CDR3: CASSVGTIAGGPGGEQFF. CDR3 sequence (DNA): TGTGCCAGCAGCGTAGGGACAATAGCGGGAGGCCCGGGTGGTGAGCAGTTCTTC. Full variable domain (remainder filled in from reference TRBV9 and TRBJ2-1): DSGVTQTPKHLITATGQRVTLRCSPRSGDLSVYWYQQSLDQGLQFLIQYYNGEERAKGNILERFSAQQFPDLHSELNLSSLELGDSALYFCASSVGTIAGGPGGEQFFGPGTRLTVL.

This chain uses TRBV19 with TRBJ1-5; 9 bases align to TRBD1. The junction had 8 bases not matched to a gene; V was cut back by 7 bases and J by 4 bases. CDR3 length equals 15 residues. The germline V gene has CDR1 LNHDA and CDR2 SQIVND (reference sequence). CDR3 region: CASTPVGQGNQPQHF. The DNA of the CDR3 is TGTGCCAGTACTCCGGTCGGACAGGGGAATCAGCCCCAGCATTTT.

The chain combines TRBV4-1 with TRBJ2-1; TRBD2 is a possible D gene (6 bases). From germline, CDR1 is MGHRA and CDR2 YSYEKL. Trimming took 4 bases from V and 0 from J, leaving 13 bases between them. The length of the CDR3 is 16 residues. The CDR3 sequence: CASSRVAVHSYNEQFF. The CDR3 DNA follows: TGCGCCAGCAGCCGGGTAGCGGTCCACTCCTACAATGAGCAGTTCTTC.

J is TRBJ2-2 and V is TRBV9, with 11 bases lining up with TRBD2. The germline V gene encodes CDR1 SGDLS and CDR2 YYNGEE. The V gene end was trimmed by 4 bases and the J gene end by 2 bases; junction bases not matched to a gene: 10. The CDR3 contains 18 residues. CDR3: CASSKRTSGSINTGELFF. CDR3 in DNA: TGTGCCAGCAGCAAACGGACTAGCGGGTCTATAAACACCGGGGAGCTGTTTTTT.

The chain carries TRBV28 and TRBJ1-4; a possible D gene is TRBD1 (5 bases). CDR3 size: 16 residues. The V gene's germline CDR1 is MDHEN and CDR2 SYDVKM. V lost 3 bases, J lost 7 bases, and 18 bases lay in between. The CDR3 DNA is TGTGCCAGCAGTTTGGATCCGGGAGGGGTCCCTGAAAAACTGTTTTTT. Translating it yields CASSLDPGGVPEKLFF.

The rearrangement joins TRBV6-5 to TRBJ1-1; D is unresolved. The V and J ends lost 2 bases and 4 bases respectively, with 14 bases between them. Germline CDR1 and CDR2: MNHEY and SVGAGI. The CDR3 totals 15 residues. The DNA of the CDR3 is TGTGCCAGCAGTTACGCTGTGGGAGAAGGCACTGAAGCTTTCTTT. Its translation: CASSYAVGEGTEAFF.

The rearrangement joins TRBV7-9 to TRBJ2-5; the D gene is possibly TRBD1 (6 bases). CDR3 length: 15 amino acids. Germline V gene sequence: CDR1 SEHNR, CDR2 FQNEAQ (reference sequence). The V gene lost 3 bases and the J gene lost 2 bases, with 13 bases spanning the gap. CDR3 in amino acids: CASSFSPGQQETQYF. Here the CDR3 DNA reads TGTGCCAGCAGCTTCAGCCCAGGACAGCAAGAGACCCAGTACTTC.

DNA of the CDR3: TGTGCCAGCAGCCCCCGCCCAGCAGTCGTCGCCGGGGAGCTGTTTTTT. Amino acids: CASSPRPAVVAGELFF. The chain has TRBV7-3 and TRBJ2-2; D call uncertain. Trimming left V 5 bases short and J 6 bases short, with 19 bases between. The CDR3 has 16 amino acids. Per germline, CDR1 SGHTA and CDR2 FQGTGA.

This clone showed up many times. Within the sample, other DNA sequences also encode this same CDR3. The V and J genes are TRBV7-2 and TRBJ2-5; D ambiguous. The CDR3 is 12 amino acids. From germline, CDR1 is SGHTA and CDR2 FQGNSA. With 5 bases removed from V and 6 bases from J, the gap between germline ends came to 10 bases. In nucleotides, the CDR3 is TGTGCCAGCAGCCCCACCGGGCAGACCCAGTACTTC. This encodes CASSPTGQTQYF.

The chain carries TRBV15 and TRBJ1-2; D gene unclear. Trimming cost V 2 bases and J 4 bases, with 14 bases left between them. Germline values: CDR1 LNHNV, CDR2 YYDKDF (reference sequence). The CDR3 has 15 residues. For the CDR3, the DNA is TGTGCCACCAGCAGACCTGGCCCGGGATCCTATGGCTACACCTTC. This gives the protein CATSRPGPGSYGYTF.

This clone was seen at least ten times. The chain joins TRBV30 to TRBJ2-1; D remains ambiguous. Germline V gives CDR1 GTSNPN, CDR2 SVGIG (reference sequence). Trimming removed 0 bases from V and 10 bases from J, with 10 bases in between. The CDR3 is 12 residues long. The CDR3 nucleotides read TGTGCCTGGAGTGTCACCGTGGGGGAGCAGTTCTTC. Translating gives CAWSVTVGEQFF.

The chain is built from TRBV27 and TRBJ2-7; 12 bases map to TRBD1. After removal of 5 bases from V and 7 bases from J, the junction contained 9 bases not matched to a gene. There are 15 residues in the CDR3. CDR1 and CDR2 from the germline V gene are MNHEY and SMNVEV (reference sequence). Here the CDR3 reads CASSRPGQGAWEQYF. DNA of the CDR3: TGTGCCAGCAGTCGACCGGGACAGGGGGCTTGGGAGCAGTACTTC.

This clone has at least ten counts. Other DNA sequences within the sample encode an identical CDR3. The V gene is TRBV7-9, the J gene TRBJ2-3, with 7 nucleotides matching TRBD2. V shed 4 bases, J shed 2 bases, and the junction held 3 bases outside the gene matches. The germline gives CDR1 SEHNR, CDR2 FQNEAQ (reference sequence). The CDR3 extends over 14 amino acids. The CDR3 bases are TGTGCCAGCAGCTCTAGCGGCTCCACAGATACGCAGTATTTT. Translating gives CASSSSGSTDTQYF.

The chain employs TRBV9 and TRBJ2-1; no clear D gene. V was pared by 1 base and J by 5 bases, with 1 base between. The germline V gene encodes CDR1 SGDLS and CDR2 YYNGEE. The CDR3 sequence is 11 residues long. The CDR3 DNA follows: TGTGCCAGCAGCGTAAACAATGAGCAGTTCTTC. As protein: CASSVNNEQFF.

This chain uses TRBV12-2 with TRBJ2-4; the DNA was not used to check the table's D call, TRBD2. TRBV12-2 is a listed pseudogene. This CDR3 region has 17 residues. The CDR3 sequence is CASRLVSERKAKNIQYF. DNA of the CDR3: TGTGCAAGTCGCTTGGTTAGCGAGAGAAAGGCCAAAAACATTCAGTACTTC.

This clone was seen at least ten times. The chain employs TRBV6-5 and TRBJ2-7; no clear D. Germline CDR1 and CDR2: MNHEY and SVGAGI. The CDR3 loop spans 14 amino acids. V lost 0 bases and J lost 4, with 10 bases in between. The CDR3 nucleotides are TGTGCCAGCAGTTACTCTAGGGCACCTTACGAGCAGTACTTC. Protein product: CASSYSRAPYEQYF.

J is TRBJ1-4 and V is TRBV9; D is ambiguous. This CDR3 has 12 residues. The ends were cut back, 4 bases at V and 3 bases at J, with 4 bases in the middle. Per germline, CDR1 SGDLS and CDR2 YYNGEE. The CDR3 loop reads CASSNANEKLFF. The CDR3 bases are TGTGCCAGCAGCAACGCTAATGAAAAACTGTTTTTT.

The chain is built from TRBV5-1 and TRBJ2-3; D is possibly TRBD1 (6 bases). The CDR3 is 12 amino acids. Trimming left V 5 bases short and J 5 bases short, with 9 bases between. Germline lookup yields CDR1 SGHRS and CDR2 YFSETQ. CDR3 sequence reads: CASRRTVDTQYF. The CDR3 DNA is TGCGCCAGCAGAAGGACAGTAGATACGCAGTATTTT.

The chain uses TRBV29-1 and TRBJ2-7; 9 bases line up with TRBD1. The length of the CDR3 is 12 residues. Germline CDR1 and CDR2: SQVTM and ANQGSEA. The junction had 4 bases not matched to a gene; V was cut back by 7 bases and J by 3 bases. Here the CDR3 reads CSGADRGYEQYF. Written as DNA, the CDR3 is TGCAGCGGGGCGGACAGGGGCTACGAGCAGTACTTC.

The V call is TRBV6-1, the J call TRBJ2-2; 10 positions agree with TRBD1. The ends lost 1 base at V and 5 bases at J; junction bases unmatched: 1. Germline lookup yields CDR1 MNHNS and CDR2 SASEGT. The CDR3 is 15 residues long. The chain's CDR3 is CASSEEDRGTGELFF. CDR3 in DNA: TGTGCCAGCAGTGAAGAGGACAGGGGGACCGGGGAGCTGTTTTTT.

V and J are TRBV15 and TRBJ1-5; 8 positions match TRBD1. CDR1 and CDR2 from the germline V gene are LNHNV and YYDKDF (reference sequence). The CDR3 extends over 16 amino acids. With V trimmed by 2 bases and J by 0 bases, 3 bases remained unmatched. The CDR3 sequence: CATSRYGQGSNQPQHF. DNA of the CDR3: TGTGCCACCAGCAGATACGGACAGGGTAGCAATCAGCCCCAGCATTTT.

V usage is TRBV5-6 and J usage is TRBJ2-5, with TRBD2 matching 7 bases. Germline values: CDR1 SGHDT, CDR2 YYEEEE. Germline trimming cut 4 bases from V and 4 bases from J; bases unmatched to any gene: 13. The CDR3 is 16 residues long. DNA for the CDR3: TGTGCCAGCAGCCCCCCTTCTAGCGGAAGGTTAGAGACCCAGTACTTC. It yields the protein CASSPPSSGRLETQYF.